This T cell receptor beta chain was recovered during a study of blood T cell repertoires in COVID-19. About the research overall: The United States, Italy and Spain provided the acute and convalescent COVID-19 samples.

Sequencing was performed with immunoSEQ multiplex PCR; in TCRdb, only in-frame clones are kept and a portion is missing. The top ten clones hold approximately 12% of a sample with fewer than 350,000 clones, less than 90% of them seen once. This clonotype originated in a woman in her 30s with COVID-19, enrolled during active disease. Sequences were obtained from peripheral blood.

The CDR3 region is CASSMVGQYEQYF. The CDR3, as DNA: TGTGCCAGTAGTATGGTGGGGCAGTACGAGCAGTACTTC. This sequence joins TRBV19 and TRBJ2-7, with D possibly being TRBD1 (5 bases). Germline assignment: CDR1 LNHDA and CDR2 SQIVND (reference sequence). V was clipped by 3 bases and J by 4 bases, with 10 bases between them. The CDR3 has 13 residues.